One T cell receptor beta chain is described in this entry. This sample is drawn from a study of blood T cell repertoires in COVID-19. The method was immunoSEQ multiplex PCR; TCRdb's version includes in-frame clones alone and lacks a portion of them. The sample lists around 340,000 clones, 70% to 90% seen once, with 3.5% to 4.5% in the top ten. The ends lost 6 bases at V and 6 bases at J; junction bases unmatched: 10. Germline V gene lookup returns CDR1 SGHTA and CDR2 FQGNSA. CDR3 size: 15 residues. Participant-given clinical history determined each cohort assignment. The clonotype comes from a woman aged 40 to 55 with acute COVID-19. The chain combines TRBV7-2 with TRBJ2-2; 7 bases line up with TRBD1. The sample comprised PBMCs or T cells enriched from blood (not recorded which). The CDR3: CASRPTGALAGELFF. CDR3 nucleotides: TGTGCCAGCAGGCCAACAGGGGCCCTGGCCGGGGAGCTGTTTTTT.